The clone carrying this T cell receptor beta chain has a count of ten or more. CDR1 and CDR2 (germline): KGHSH, LQKENI. Trimming shortened V by 3 bases and J by 5 bases, and 16 bases separated the two germline ends. The CDR3 loop spans 16 amino acids. MiXCR was run by TCRdb on the RT-PCR reads, yielding one entry per CDR3 protein. The sample lists about 40,000 distinct CDR3 sequences, roughly 29% seen once, with about two thirds in the top ten. The sample belongs to a study of patients and donors after allogeneic stem cell transplantation. The rearrangement joins TRBV18 to TRBJ1-4, with D possibly being TRBD1 (6 bases). The receptor comes from a human donor who was either an allogeneic HSCT recipient or a stem cell or donor lymphocyte infusion donor (not recorded which). It is not recorded whose cells these are; they may come from a transplant donor. Sequenced: blood, either unsorted or a sorted T cell fraction (not recorded which). This chain's CDR3 is CASSPIETGGNEKLFF. As DNA, the CDR3 is TGTGCCAGCTCACCTATTGAGACAGGAGGAAATGAAAAACTGTTTTTT.